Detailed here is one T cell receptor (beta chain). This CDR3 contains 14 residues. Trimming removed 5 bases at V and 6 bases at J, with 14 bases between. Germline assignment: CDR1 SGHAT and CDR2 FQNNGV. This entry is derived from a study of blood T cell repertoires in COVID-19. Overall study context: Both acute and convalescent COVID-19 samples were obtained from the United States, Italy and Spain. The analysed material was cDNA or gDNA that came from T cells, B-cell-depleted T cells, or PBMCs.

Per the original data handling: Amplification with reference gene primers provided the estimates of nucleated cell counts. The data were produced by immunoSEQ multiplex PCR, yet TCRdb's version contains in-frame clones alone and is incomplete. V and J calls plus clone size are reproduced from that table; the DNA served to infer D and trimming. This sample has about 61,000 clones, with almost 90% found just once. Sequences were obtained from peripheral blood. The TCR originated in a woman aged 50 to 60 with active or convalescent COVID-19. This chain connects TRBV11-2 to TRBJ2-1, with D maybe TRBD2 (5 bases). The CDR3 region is CASSLGLPLNEQFF. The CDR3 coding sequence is TGTGCCAGCAGCCTTGGACTTCCACTCAATGAGCAGTTCTTC.